This TCR beta chain appears in the sequencing data of a study of T-cell memory formation after mild COVID-19. The overall study: Largely donor-specific sequence clusters came from a couple of donors. Study-level findings and limits: Most CD4+ clones that shrank were in CM and EM, while CD8+ ones turned up in EMRA. The study detected some responding clones in pre-infection memory, suggesting cross-reactive memory joined. Contracting clones from day 15 to 85 had balanced CD4/CD8; later expanders favoured CD4+.

Each CDR3 protein is one row after TCRdb ran MiXCR on the 5' RACE reads. Here the sample spans hundreds of thousands of distinct CDR3 sequences, around a sixth being singletons. A few counts support this clonotype. Antigen unknown. V was shortened by 3 bases and J by 3 bases, with 33 bases between the two germline ends. Per the germline V gene, CDR1 is MNHNY and CDR2 is SVGAGI (reference sequence). CDR3 length: 22 amino acids. This TCR derives from a man aged 18 to 29 who had mild COVID-19 (a few samples of this study predate the infection). Cell type and time point are not known. Material: PBMCs or a T cell subset sorted from them (not recorded which). The V call is TRBV6-6, the J call TRBJ2-1, with D perhaps TRBD1 or TRBD2 (8 bases each). CDR3 sequence: CASSYLAGGQAPQGSIYNEQFF. In DNA form, the CDR3 reads TGTGCCAGCAGTTATCTCGCGGGGGGACAGGCTCCTCAAGGGAGTATCTACAATGAGCAGTTCTTC.